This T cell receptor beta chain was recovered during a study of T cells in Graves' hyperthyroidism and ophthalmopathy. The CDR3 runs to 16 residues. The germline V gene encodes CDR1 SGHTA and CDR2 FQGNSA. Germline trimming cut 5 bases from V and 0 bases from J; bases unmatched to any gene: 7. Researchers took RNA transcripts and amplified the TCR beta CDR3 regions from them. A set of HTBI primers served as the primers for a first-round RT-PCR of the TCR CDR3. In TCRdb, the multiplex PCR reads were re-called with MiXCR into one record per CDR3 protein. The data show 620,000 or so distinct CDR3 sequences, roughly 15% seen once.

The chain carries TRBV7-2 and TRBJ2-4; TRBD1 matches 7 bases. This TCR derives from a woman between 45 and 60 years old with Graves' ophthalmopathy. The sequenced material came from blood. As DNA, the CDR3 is TGTGCCAGCAGCATGAGACAGGGTTTAGCCAAAAACATTCAGTACTTC. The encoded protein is CASSMRQGLAKNIQYF. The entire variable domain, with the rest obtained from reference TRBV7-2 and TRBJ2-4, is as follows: GAGVSQSPSNKVTEKGKDVELRCDPISGHTALYWYRQSLGQGLEFLIYFQGNSAPDKSGLPSDRFSAERTGGSVSTLTIQRTQQEDSAVYLCASSMRQGLAKNIQYFGAGTRLSVL.